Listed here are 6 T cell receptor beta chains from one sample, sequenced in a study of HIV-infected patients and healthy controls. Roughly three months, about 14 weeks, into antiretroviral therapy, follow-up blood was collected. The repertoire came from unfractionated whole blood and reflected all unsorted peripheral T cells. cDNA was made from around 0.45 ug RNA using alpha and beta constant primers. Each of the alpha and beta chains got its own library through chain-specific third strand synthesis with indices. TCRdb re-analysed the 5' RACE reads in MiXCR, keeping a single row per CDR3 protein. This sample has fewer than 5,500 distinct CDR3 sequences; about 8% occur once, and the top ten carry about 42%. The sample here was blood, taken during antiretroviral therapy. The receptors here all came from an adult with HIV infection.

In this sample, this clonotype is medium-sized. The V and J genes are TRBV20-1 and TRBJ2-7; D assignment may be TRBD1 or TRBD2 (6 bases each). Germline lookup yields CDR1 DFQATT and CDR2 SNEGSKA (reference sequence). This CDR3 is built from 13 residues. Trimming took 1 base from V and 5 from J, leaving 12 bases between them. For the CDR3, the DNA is TGCAGTGCTAGAGGGGGGGCCCTGAACGAGCAGTACTTC. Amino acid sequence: CSARGGALNEQYF.

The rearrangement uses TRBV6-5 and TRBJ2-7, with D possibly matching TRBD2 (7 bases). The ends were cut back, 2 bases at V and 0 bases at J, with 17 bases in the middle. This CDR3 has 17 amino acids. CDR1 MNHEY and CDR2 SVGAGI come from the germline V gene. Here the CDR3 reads CASSYMARGAYSYEQYF. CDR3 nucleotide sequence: TGTGCCAGCAGTTACATGGCTCGGGGGGCCTACTCCTACGAGCAGTACTTC.

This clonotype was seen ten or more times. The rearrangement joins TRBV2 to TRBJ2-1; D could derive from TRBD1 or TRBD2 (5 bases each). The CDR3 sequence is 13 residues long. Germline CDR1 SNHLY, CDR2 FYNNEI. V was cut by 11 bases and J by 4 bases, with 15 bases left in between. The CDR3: CAGRGPYYNEQFF. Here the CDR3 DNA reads TGTGCCGGCCGGGGCCCCTATTACAATGAGCAGTTCTTC. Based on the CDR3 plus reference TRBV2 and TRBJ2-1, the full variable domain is EPEVTQTPSHQVTQMGQEVILRCVPISNHLYFYWYRQILGQKVEFLVSFYNNEISEKSEIFDDQFSVERPDGSNFTLKIRSTKLEDSAMYFCAGRGPYYNEQFFGPGTRLTVL.

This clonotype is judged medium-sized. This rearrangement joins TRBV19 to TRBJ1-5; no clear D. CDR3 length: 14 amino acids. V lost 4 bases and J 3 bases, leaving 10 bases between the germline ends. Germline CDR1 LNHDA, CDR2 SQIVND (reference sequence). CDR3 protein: CASSNRDPNQPQHF. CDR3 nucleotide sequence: TGTGCCAGTAGTAACCGGGATCCCAATCAGCCCCAGCATTTT.

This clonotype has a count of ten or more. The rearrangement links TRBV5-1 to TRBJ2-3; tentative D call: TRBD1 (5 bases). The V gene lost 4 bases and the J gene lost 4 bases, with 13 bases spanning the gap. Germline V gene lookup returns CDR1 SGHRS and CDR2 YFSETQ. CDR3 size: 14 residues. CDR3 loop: CASSPQGFPDTQYF. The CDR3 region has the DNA TGCGCCAGCAGCCCCCAGGGCTTCCCAGATACGCAGTATTTT.

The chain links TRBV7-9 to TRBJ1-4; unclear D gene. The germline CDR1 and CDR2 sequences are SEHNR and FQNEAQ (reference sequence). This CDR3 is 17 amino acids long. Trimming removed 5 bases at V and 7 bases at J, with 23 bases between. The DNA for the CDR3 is TGTGCCAGCAGCCCCCCCAGTTCGATGGACTCTCGTGAAAAACTGTTTTTT. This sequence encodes CASSPPSSMDSREKLFF. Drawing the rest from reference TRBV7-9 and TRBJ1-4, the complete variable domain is DTGVSQNPRHKITKRGQNVTFRCDPISEHNRLYWYRQTLGQGPEFLTYFQNEAQLEKSRLLSDRFSAERPKGSFSTLEIQRTEQGDSAMYLCASSPPSSMDSREKLFFGSGTQLSVL.